This TCR beta chain emerged from a study of T cell clonotyping in hematopoietic cell transplantation. Notes on the study in general: After transplant, recipient diversity fell while pathologically expanded clonotypes grew through day 180.

This CDR3 has 14 residues. V was cut by 10 bases and J by 0 bases, with 15 bases left in between. Germline V gives CDR1 MGHDK, CDR2 SYGVNS. In the case of this clone: Antigen unknown.

The table came from immunoSEQ multiplex PCR; TCRdb's copy has only in-frame clones and leaves some out. The data hold approximately 12,000 clones, with around 74% observed a single time. Blood collection times were about day -28 and days 30, 100, 180 posttransplant. The origin of this receptor is a male patient between 60 and 69 years old who had an allogeneic stem cell transplant from an unrelated donor, so the T cells may come from the graft donor. Some clones in this sample may be carry-over from other donors' samples. This sample comprised peripheral blood mononuclear cells, obtained 180 days after allogeneic stem cell transplant. The chain employs TRBV25-1 and TRBJ2-5; either TRBD1 or TRBD2 may supply D (5 bases each). As DNA, the CDR3 is TGTGCCATCTTCCGGGGCCTGTACCAAGAGACCCAGTACTTC. It translates to CAIFRGLYQETQYF.